Presented here are 9 T cell receptor beta chains from one specimen sequenced in a study of blood T cell repertoires in COVID-19. Method: immunoSEQ multiplex PCR; TCRdb's copy keeps in-frame clones and lacks some. The sample has some 390,000 clones, 85% to 90% seen once. Sample: PBMCs or T cells enriched from blood (not recorded which). The receptor set was obtained from a man aged 25 to 45 who had recovered from COVID-19.

V gene TRBV28 combines with J gene TRBJ1-2; 8 bases line up with TRBD1. The CDR3 has 14 amino acids. V shed 4 bases, J shed 2 bases, and the junction held 3 bases outside the gene matches. In germline, CDR1 is MDHEN, CDR2 SYDVKM. The CDR3 region has the DNA TGTGCCAGCAGTTCCCCAGGGGGCAACTATGGCTACACCTTC. Translating gives CASSSPGGNYGYTF.

The chain employs TRBV5-4 and TRBJ2-7; 9 bases fit TRBD2. Trimming at V came to 0 bases and at J to 5 bases, leaving 6 bases not matched to a gene. Germline CDR1 is SGHNT and CDR2 is YYREEE (reference sequence). The CDR3 is made up of 15 amino acids. CDR3 bases: TGTGCCAGCAGCTTGGTAATAGCGGGAGCGGACGAGCAGTACTTC. The encoded protein is CASSLVIAGADEQYF.

The chain recombines TRBV18 with TRBJ2-1; 8 nucleotides agree with TRBD2. Unmatched junction bases numbered 6, after V lost 3 bases and J lost 8 bases. The CDR3 has 14 amino acids. Per germline, CDR1 KGHSH and CDR2 LQKENI. Written as DNA, the CDR3 is TGTGCCAGCTCACCTCCGGGACTAGTCGATGAGCAGTTCTTC. This translates into CASSPPGLVDEQFF.

The gene calls are TRBV5-4 and TRBJ1-2; no firm D call. CDR1 SGHNT and CDR2 YYREEE come from the germline V gene (reference sequence). CDR3 length: 14 amino acids. V shed 3 bases and J shed 7 bases, with 16 bases lying between them. The CDR3 DNA reads as TGTGCCAGCAGCTCGAACGTTGATTCGGGTGGCTACACCTTC. This codes for CASSSNVDSGGYTF.

This clone was recorded once. The chain links TRBV12-3 or TRBV12-4 to TRBJ1-5, with unresolved D. This CDR3 is built from 13 residues. The V gene lost 0 bases and the J gene lost 4 bases, with 4 bases spanning the gap. The CDR3 DNA reads TGTGCCAGCAGTTTAGCACAGAATCAGCCCCAGCATTTT. This sequence encodes CASSLAQNQPQHF.

This chain links TRBV7-8 with TRBJ2-3, with 10 bases identical to TRBD2. Germline trimming cut 5 bases from V and 10 bases from J; bases unmatched to any gene: 9. This CDR3 is built from 14 residues. In germline, CDR1 is SGHVS, CDR2 FQNEAQ. CDR3 loop: CASSGPGLAKAQYF. The CDR3 DNA reads as TGTGCCAGCAGCGGTCCGGGACTAGCGAAGGCGCAGTATTTT.

CDR3 loop: CAWSVDFTGELFF. CDR3 coding DNA: TGTGCCTGGAGTGTTGACTTCACCGGGGAGCTGTTTTTT. V is TRBV30 and J is TRBJ2-2, with unresolved D. V gave up 0 bases and J gave up 4 bases, with 6 bases separating them. The CDR3 extends over 13 amino acids. The germline V gene has CDR1 GTSNPN and CDR2 SVGIG (reference sequence).

The V call is TRBV5-1, the J call TRBJ1-2; 10 nucleotides agree with TRBD1. The junction had 6 bases not matched to a gene; V was cut back by 3 bases and J by 4 bases. Looked up from germline, CDR1 is SGHRS and CDR2 is YFSETQ. This CDR3 has 15 residues. CDR3 in DNA: TGCGCCAGCAGCTCCGGGACAGGGGACCGCTATGGCTACACCTTC. This gives the protein CASSSGTGDRYGYTF.

The gene calls are TRBV5-6 and TRBJ2-1; the match to TRBD2 covers 9 bases. This CDR3 comprises 17 residues. Germline V gives CDR1 SGHDT, CDR2 YYEEEE. V shed 0 bases and J 0 bases; nucleotides not matched to a gene: 4. DNA of the CDR3: TGTGCCAGCAGCTTGGAAGTAGCGGGAGACTCCTACAATGAGCAGTTCTTC. This sequence encodes CASSLEVAGDSYNEQFF.